These 29 T cell receptor beta chains originate from one sample sequenced in a study of OX40 agonist ivuxolimab in advanced cancers. Profiling relied on immunoSEQ multiplex PCR, and the TCRdb table lists in-frame clones only, not all of them. The sample shows 35,000 to 45,000 clones, 75% to 90% of them seen only once. The sequences come from CD4+ or CD8+ T cells sorted from blood, collected in a trial of the OX40 agonist ivuxolimab. The receptors derive from an adult with an advanced solid tumor such as melanoma, head and neck, liver or kidney cancer.

The chain has TRBV6-6 and TRBJ1-1, with D possibly being TRBD1 (5 bases). From germline, CDR1 is MNHNY and CDR2 SVGAGI (reference sequence). Trimming left V 7 bases short and J 5 bases short, with 11 bases between. The CDR3 length is 12 residues. CDR3 in amino acids: CASTRGGTEAFF. CDR3 sequence (DNA): TGTGCCAGCACTAGGGGCGGAACTGAAGCTTTCTTT.

The chain carries TRBV5-6 and TRBJ2-5, with D perhaps matching TRBD2 (5 bases). The CDR3 contains 14 residues. From germline, CDR1 is SGHDT and CDR2 YYEEEE. The V gene lost 0 bases and the J gene lost 7 bases, with 13 bases spanning the gap. In DNA form, the CDR3 reads TGTGCCAGCAGCTTGGATGTGAAGGGAGCGACCCAGTACTTC. As protein: CASSLDVKGATQYF.

V is TRBV2 and J is TRBJ2-7; D remains unclear. CDR3 size: 15 residues. Germline CDR1 and CDR2: SNHLY and FYNNEI. V was trimmed by 3 bases and J by 0 bases, leaving 12 bases between them. The CDR3 spells CASSDLVASSYEQYF. Written as DNA, the CDR3 is TGTGCCAGCAGTGATCTTGTGGCCAGCTCCTACGAGCAGTACTTC.

The rearrangement joins TRBV28 to TRBJ2-5, with a possible D match to TRBD2 (7 bases). V lost 4 bases to trimming and J lost 2 bases, with 14 bases between them. Germline V CDR1 and CDR2: MDHEN, SYDVKM. The CDR3 consists of 15 residues. CDR3 region: CASSSQGGAQETQYF. For the CDR3, the DNA is TGTGCCAGCAGTTCCCAAGGGGGGGCGCAAGAGACCCAGTACTTC.

The chain is built from TRBV5-6 and TRBJ1-5, with 11 bases aligning to TRBD1. The germline gives CDR1 SGHDT, CDR2 YYEEEE. V lost 4 bases, J lost 7 bases, and 10 bases stayed unmatched. The CDR3 runs to 16 residues. CDR3 sequence reads: CASSQRRTGGEQPQHF. CDR3 sequence (DNA): TGTGCCAGCAGCCAAAGAAGGACAGGGGGCGAGCAGCCCCAGCATTTT.

About this clone: At one end, the junction sequence differs from germline, possibly due to a read error. The V and J genes are TRBV4-1 and TRBJ2-5; a weak D match, TRBD2 (6 bases). CDR1 is MGHRA and CDR2 is YSYEKL in the germline V gene. The CDR3 has 17 residues. For the CDR3, the DNA is TGCGCCAGCAGCCAAGTAAACAGGAGGGTTTCACAAGAGGCCCAGTACTTC. This codes for CASSQVNRRVSQEAQYF.

The chain employs TRBV27 and TRBJ2-2, with a tentative D call TRBD2 (6 bases). This CDR3 has 16 residues. Germline V gene data show CDR1 as MNHEY and CDR2 as SMNVEV (reference sequence). V was shortened by 1 base and J by 0 bases, with 9 bases between the two germline ends. The CDR3 spells CASSLYGGANTGELFF. The DNA of the CDR3 is TGTGCCAGCAGTTTATATGGCGGGGCGAACACCGGGGAGCTGTTTTTT.

The V call is TRBV9, the J call TRBJ2-1; 10 nucleotides align to TRBD2. V shed 0 bases and J 8 bases; nucleotides not matched to a gene: 5. CDR1 is SGDLS and CDR2 is YYNGEE in the germline V gene. The CDR3 runs to 15 residues. CDR3 sequence: CASSVEASGSYEQFF. Written as DNA, the CDR3 is TGTGCCAGCAGCGTAGAGGCTAGCGGGAGCTATGAGCAGTTCTTC.

This clone was detected only once. The chain carries TRBV11-1 and TRBJ2-7, with 9 bases matching TRBD2. Germline loops: CDR1 SGHAT, CDR2 FQDESV (reference sequence). The length of the CDR3 is 14 residues. Trimming took 7 bases from V and 0 from J; bases not matched to a gene: 4. CDR3 protein: CASTIAGVSYEQYF. As DNA, the CDR3 is TGTGCCAGCACTATAGCGGGAGTCTCCTACGAGCAGTACTTC.

The J gene is TRBJ2-5, the V gene TRBV5-1; possibly TRBD2 for D (6 bases). The CDR3 loop spans 15 amino acids. V lost 0 bases, J lost 6 bases, and 15 bases lay in between. Germline V gene sequence: CDR1 SGHRS, CDR2 YFSETQ. CDR3 in amino acids: CASSLVSGEGQTQYF. The CDR3 region has the DNA TGCGCCAGCAGCTTGGTCTCGGGAGAAGGGCAGACCCAGTACTTC.

The gene calls are TRBV5-1 and TRBJ2-7, with D uncertain. The germline gives CDR1 SGHRS, CDR2 YFSETQ. The V end was cut by 0 bases, the J end by 3 bases, with 7 bases between. The CDR3 extends over 13 amino acids. CDR3 protein: CASSLAQFYEQYF. The CDR3 nucleotides are TGCGCCAGCAGCTTGGCCCAATTCTACGAGCAGTACTTC.

This clone appeared a few times. V usage is TRBV11-2 and J usage is TRBJ2-4; D remains ambiguous. Looked up from germline, CDR1 is SGHAT and CDR2 is FQNNGV. This CDR3 has 14 residues. Trimming left V 0 bases short and J 7 bases short, with 10 bases between. CDR3 amino acids: CASSLDLTWNIQYF. DNA for the CDR3: TGTGCCAGCAGCTTAGATCTGACTTGGAACATTCAGTACTTC.

The CDR3 region is CASSAQGAVGTEAFF. The CDR3, as DNA: TGTGCCAGCAGCGCGCAGGGTGCCGTGGGCACTGAAGCTTTCTTT. This chain links TRBV5-5 with TRBJ1-1, with a tentative D call TRBD1 (5 bases). V was pared by 4 bases and J by 4 bases, with 17 bases between. CDR1 and CDR2 from the germline V gene are SGHKS and YYEKEE (reference sequence). This CDR3 region has 15 residues. Full variable domain (missing parts from reference TRBV5-5 and TRBJ1-1): DAGVTQSPTHLIKTRGQQVTLRCSPISGHKSVSWYQQVLGQGPQFIFQYYEKEERGRGNFPDRFSARQFPNYSSELNVNALLLGDSALYLCASSAQGAVGTEAFFGQGTRLTVV.

The chain has TRBV9 and TRBJ2-1; TRBD2 aligns across 7 bases. CDR3 size: 17 residues. Trimming removed 0 bases from V and 10 bases from J; junction bases left unmatched: 16. CDR1 is SGDLS, CDR2 YYNGEE, per germline. The chain's CDR3 is CASSVESSGRERGEQFF. CDR3 sequence (DNA): TGTGCCAGCAGCGTAGAGAGTTCGGGGCGGGAGAGAGGAGAGCAGTTCTTC.

The chain is built from TRBV7-9 and TRBJ1-6, with D uncertain. V lost 5 bases and J 7 bases, leaving 9 bases between the germline ends. Germline V lookup: CDR1 SEHNR, CDR2 FQNEAQ (reference sequence). The CDR3 consists of 13 residues. DNA of the CDR3: TGTGCCAGCAGCCCCGGGCCCAATTCACCCCTCCACTTT. Protein: CASSPGPNSPLHF.

The V and J genes are TRBV6-6 and TRBJ1-1, with a weak D call TRBD1 (6 bases). V lost 0 bases, J lost 2 bases, and 13 bases lay in between. The length of the CDR3 is 16 residues. Germline V gene sequence: CDR1 MNHNY, CDR2 SVGAGI (reference sequence). CDR3 amino acids: CASSYSGTGPNTEAFF. CDR3 sequence (DNA): TGTGCCAGCAGTTACTCGGGAACAGGGCCCAACACTGAAGCTTTCTTT.

V usage is TRBV2 and J usage is TRBJ1-4; tentatively, D is TRBD1 (6 bases). V lost 9 bases, J lost 2 bases, and 10 bases lay in between. Germline CDR1 is SNHLY and CDR2 is FYNNEI. The CDR3 has 13 residues. In DNA form, the CDR3 reads TGTGCCAGTGACAGGTCCACTAATGAAAAACTGTTTTTT. This gives the protein CASDRSTNEKLFF.

The chain links TRBV10-3 to TRBJ2-3; 8 positions match TRBD1. Per the germline V gene, CDR1 is ENHRY and CDR2 is SYGVKD. After removal of 6 bases from V and 3 bases from J, the junction contained 5 bases not matched to a gene. The CDR3 contains 14 residues. As DNA, the CDR3 is TGTGCCATCAGGCCAGGGGGCTCAACAGATACGCAGTATTTT. Residues: CAIRPGGSTDTQYF.

The chain has TRBV29-1 and TRBJ1-1; D gene ambiguous. The CDR3 is 12 amino acids. The V gene's germline CDR1 is SQVTM and CDR2 ANQGSEA. Deletions cut 0 bases from V and 1 base from J, with 3 bases between. Written as DNA, the CDR3 is TGCAGCGTTGAAGATCAGAACACTGAAGCTTTCTTT. This translates into CSVEDQNTEAFF.

The V gene is TRBV28, the J gene TRBJ2-7, with D possibly being TRBD1 (6 bases). This CDR3 comprises 11 residues. Germline lookup yields CDR1 MDHEN and CDR2 SYDVKM. The V end was cut by 6 bases, the J end by 5 bases, with 8 bases between. The CDR3 nucleotides read TGTGCCAGCAGGGCAGGGGACGAGCAGTACTTC. Protein product: CASRAGDEQYF.

The chain uses TRBV19 and TRBJ2-6; 10 bases agree with TRBD1. Trimming at V came to 4 bases and at J to 0 bases, leaving 3 bases not matched to a gene. The CDR3 is 17 amino acids. Germline V lookup: CDR1 LNHDA, CDR2 SQIVND (reference sequence). This CDR3 reads CASSSGQGVSGANVLTF. DNA for the CDR3: TGTGCCAGTAGTAGCGGACAGGGGGTCTCTGGGGCCAACGTCCTGACTTTC.

This chain uses TRBV7-8 with TRBJ1-3; D is unclear. V was clipped by 5 bases and J by 0 bases, with 14 bases between them. This CDR3 contains 16 residues. Germline V gene lookup returns CDR1 SGHVS and CDR2 FQNEAQ. In nucleotides, the CDR3 is TGTGCCAGCAGCGGCCGTCACCTTATCTCTGGAAACACCATATATTTT. Encoded protein: CASSGRHLISGNTIYF. The entire variable domain, with the rest obtained from reference TRBV7-8 and TRBJ1-3, is as follows: GAGVSQSPRYKVAKRGQDVALRCDPISGHVSLFWYQQALGQGPEFLTYFQNEAQLDKSGLPSDRFFAERPEGSVSTLKIQRTQQEDSAVYLCASSGRHLISGNTIYFGEGSWLTVV.

The chain couples TRBV6-1 to TRBJ1-1; weak D call: TRBD1 (5 bases). Germline CDR1 reads MNHNS; CDR2 reads SASEGT. The CDR3 is 14 residues long. The ends were cut back, 7 bases at V and 3 bases at J, with 15 bases in the middle. The CDR3 spells CASNQGVRHTEAFF. The CDR3 bases are TGTGCCAGCAATCAAGGGGTGAGGCACACTGAAGCTTTCTTT.

This clone was seen a few times. V gene TRBV7-6 combines with J gene TRBJ1-4; 11 bases are a match to TRBD1. CDR3 length: 15 residues. Germline V lookup: CDR1 SGHVS, CDR2 FNYEAQ. Trimming took 0 bases from V and 7 from J; bases not matched to a gene: 1. The CDR3 region has the DNA TGTGCCAGCAGCTTAGCGGGACAGGGGGTTGAAAAACTGTTTTTT. It specifies CASSLAGQGVEKLFF. Variable domain in full (rest from reference TRBV7-6 and TRBJ1-4): GAGVSQSPRYKVTKRGQDVALRCDPISGHVSLYWYRQALGQGPEFLTYFNYEAQQDKSGLPNDRFSAERPEGSISTLTIQRTEQRDSAMYRCASSLAGQGVEKLFFGSGTQLSVL.

This clone was counted only a few times. The chain uses TRBV19 and TRBJ1-2, with 8 bases lining up with TRBD1. CDR1 LNHDA and CDR2 SQIVND come from the germline V gene (reference sequence). The CDR3 has 14 residues. Trimming removed 1 base from V and 5 bases from J; junction bases left unmatched: 3. The CDR3 sequence: CASSIGTGRYGYTF. The CDR3, as DNA: TGTGCCAGTAGTATAGGGACAGGGAGGTATGGCTACACCTTC. Complete variable domain (other parts from reference TRBV19 and TRBJ1-2): DGGITQSPKYLFRKEGQNVTLSCEQNLNHDAMYWYRQDPGQGLRLIYYSQIVNDFQKGDIAEGYSVSREKKESFPLTVTSAQKNPTAFYLCASSIGTGRYGYTFGSGTRLTVV.

The chain uses TRBV6-5 and TRBJ1-1; 7 bases are a match to TRBD1. Germline CDR1 reads MNHEY; CDR2 reads SVGAGI. The trim removed 5 bases at V and 4 bases at J, leaving 7 bases unmatched. The CDR3 consists of 14 residues. The CDR3 protein is CASSRPGTVTEAFF. Here the CDR3 DNA reads TGTGCCAGCAGTCGACCCGGGACAGTCACTGAAGCTTTCTTT.

This rearrangement joins TRBV29-1 to TRBJ1-5, with D perhaps TRBD1 (6 bases). Trimming took 5 bases from V and 8 from J, leaving 13 bases between them. The CDR3 contains 12 residues. The germline gives CDR1 SQVTM, CDR2 ANQGSEA. The CDR3 DNA reads as TGCAGCGTTAGTACAGGGAGGGAGCCCCAGCATTTT. It specifies CSVSTGREPQHF.

The CDR3 here is CSATTSEQYF. The CDR3 nucleotides are TGCAGTGCTACAACTTCCGAGCAGTACTTC. The rearrangement uses TRBV20-1 and TRBJ2-7; D is ambiguous. The germline V gene has CDR1 DFQATT and CDR2 SNEGSKA (reference sequence). This CDR3 is built from 10 residues. Trimming removed 4 bases at V and 6 bases at J, with 7 bases between.

The rearrangement links TRBV2 to TRBJ2-7; D is tentatively TRBD1 or TRBD2 (5 bases each). The germline V gene encodes CDR1 SNHLY and CDR2 FYNNEI. The CDR3 has 14 residues. V lost 6 bases and J lost 2, with 14 bases in between. The DNA for the CDR3 is TGTGCCAGCAGAGAGGGACGGGTTACCTACGAGCAGTACTTC. Amino acid sequence: CASREGRVTYEQYF. The full variable domain, in which reference TRBV2 and TRBJ2-7 provide the parts outside the CDR3, is EPEVTQTPSHQVTQMGQEVILRCVPISNHLYFYWYRQILGQKVEFLVSFYNNEISEKSEIFDDQFSVERPDGSNFTLKIRSTKLEDSAMYFCASREGRVTYEQYFGPGTRLTVT.